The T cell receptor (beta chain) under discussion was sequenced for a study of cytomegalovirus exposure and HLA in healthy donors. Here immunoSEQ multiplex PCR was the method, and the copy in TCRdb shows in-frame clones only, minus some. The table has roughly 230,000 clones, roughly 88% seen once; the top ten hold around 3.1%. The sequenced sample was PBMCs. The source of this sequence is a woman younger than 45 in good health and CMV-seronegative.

The CDR3 spells CASRLAAGQETQYF. The CDR3 DNA sequence: TGTGCCAGCAGGTTGGCGGCAGGCCAAGAGACCCAGTACTTC. This chain links TRBV7-3 with TRBJ2-5; D uncertain. Germline V gene data show CDR1 as SGHTA and CDR2 as FQGTGA. V was clipped by 6 bases and J by 1 base, with 12 bases between them. This CDR3 has 14 residues.